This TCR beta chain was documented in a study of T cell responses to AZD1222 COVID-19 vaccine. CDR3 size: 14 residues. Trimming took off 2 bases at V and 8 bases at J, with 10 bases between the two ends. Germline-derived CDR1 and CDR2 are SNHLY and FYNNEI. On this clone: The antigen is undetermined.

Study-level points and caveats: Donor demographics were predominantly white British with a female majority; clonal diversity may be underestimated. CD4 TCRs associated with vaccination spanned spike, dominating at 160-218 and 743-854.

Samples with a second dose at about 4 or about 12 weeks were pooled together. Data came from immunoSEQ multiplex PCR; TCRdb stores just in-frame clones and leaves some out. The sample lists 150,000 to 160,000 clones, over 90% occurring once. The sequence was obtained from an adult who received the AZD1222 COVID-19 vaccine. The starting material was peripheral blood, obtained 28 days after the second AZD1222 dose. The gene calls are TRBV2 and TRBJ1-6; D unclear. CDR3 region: CASSETYRDSPLHF. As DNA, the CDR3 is TGTGCCAGCAGTGAAACTTACCGAGATTCACCCCTCCACTTT.